Listed below are T cell receptor beta chains from one sample, sequenced in a study of cytomegalovirus exposure and HLA in healthy donors. Generated by immunoSEQ multiplex PCR, the TCRdb table keeps only in-frame clones and is missing some. The table has 110,000 or so clones, under 85% seen once. Sequencing input: PBMCs. The receptors here all came from a woman aged 18-29 years in good health and CMV-seronegative. CDR3s include the opening cysteine and the closing phenylalanine or tryptophan.

J gene | V gene | CDR3 protein
TRBJ1-4 | TRBV14 | CASSLTGEGEKLFF
TRBJ2-1 | TRBV28 | CASTRLAGYNEQFF
TRBJ2-2 | TRBV7-8 | CASSLVFLNTGELFF
TRBJ1-5 | TRBV30 | CAWSVLGSTTEPQHF
TRBJ1-2 | TRBV11-2 | CASSSHPGDGYGYTF
TRBJ1-5 | TRBV5-6 | CASSFAGTGTQPQHF
TRBJ2-3 | TRBV4-1 | CASSQVGTSTDTQYF
TRBJ1-1 | TRBV5-1 | CASSAWPTRQGTLNTEAFF
TRBJ1-1 | TRBV27 | CASRTQGINTEAFF
TRBJ2-3 | TRBV15 | CATSRVQGPDTQYF
TRBJ1-6 | TRBV30 | CAWSVRGADSSYNSPLHF
TRBJ2-1 | TRBV9 | CASSATGLAGTNEQFF
TRBJ2-7 | TRBV27 | CASRDTMEQYF
TRBJ2-2 | TRBV4-1 | CASSQVFAGGNTGELFF
TRBJ1-1 | TRBV6-5 | CASSSLQGLNTEAFF
TRBJ2-3 | TRBV27 | CASSRRVTDTQYF
TRBJ1-6 | TRBV28 | CASNPGDNSPLHF
TRBJ1-2 | TRBV2 | CASSWTGNYGYTF